This T cell receptor (beta chain) was identified in a study of PD-1 blockade in mismatch repair-deficient tumors (dated by TCRdb to 2015 to 2018). For the wider study: Between late 2013 and 2016, the trial enrolled 80 to 95 consecutive patients with approximately 12 types of mismatch repair-deficient cancer, all of whom had received prior treatment and were progressing. Tumor-associated T cell clones in the peripheral blood of patients responding to PD-1 blockade were tracked using deep sequencing of TCR CDR3 regions. Study-wide conclusions, independent of this receptor: Rapid expansion after pembrolizumab followed by contraction, generally before radiologic responses, was shown by tumor-resident clones, which were often undetectable in blood before treatment.

For each enrolled patient, mismatch repair deficiency was established using either polymerase chain reaction or immunohistochemistry. TCR sequencing was performed for a few patients who responded to pembrolizumab therapy. In the phase II trial, pembrolizumab PD-1 blockade was tested prospectively in advanced mismatch repair-deficient cancers, no matter which tissue of origin the cancers came from. Serial peripheral blood T cell samples were collected before and at multiple times after starting PD-1 blockade. Blood sampling times were expressed in weeks after the first pembrolizumab dose. The germline V gene encodes CDR1 SGHTS and CDR2 YDEGEE. From V the trimming removes 6 bases and from J it removes 5 bases, while the gene matches leave 13 bases of the junction unaccounted for. Inclusive of the bounding cysteine and phenylalanine, the CDR3 is 17 residues long. Left in the record is the CDR3 DNA by itself, 51 bases read in frame from the first base.

Points on this clone: Its cognate antigen has yet to be identified. It has no much larger one-base neighbor in the sample; base qualities were not kept.

Libraries were made using the immunoSEQ multiplex PCR assay. TCRdb re-hosts the immuneACCESS table, in-frame sequences only. Its copies lack some clones; in the studies checked, an unresolved V gene accounts for under half of them, and the cause for the rest is not known. This sample is represented by over 60,000 clones; 88% of them were singletons. Of the sample, approximately 14% falls within the top ten clones. The sequence is built from TRBV5-8 and TRBJ2-5, and TRBD2 matches 13 of the central bases. This TCR was sampled from an adult with mismatch repair-deficient cancer. This specimen was peripheral blood, taken 52 weeks after starting pembrolizumab. The DNA reads TGTGCCAGCACCCTTGGAGGGACTAGCGGGATGGGGGAGACCCAGTACTTC. Protein translation: CASTLGGTSGMGETQYF.